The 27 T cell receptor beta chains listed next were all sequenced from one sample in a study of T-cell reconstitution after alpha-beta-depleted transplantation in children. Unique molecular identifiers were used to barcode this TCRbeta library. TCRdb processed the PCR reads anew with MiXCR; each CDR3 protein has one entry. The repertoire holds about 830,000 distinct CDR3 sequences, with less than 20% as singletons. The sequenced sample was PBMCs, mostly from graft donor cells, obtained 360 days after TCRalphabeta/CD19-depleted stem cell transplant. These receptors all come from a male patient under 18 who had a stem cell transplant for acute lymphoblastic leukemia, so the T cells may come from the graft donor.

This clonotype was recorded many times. CDR3 loop: CASSLGGIQETQYF. The CDR3 nucleotides read TGTGCCAGCAGCTTGGGTGGGATCCAAGAGACCCAGTACTTC. The chain uses TRBV5-6 and TRBJ2-5; D unresolved. CDR3 length equals 14 residues. The ends were cut back, 0 bases at V and 1 base at J, with 7 bases in the middle. The germline V gene encodes CDR1 SGHDT and CDR2 YYEEEE. Full variable domain (outside the CDR3, taken from reference TRBV5-6 and TRBJ2-5): DAGVTQSPTHLIKTRGQQVTLRCSPKSGHDTVSWYQQALGQGPQFIFQYYEEEERQRGNFPDRFSGHQFPNYSSELNVNALLLGDSALYLCASSLGGIQETQYFGPGTRLLVL.

In DNA, the CDR3 is TGTGCCAGCACCTTAACGGGAGACGCTTATAATTCACCCCTCCACTTT. It yields the protein CASTLTGDAYNSPLHF. The V and J genes are TRBV9 and TRBJ1-6, with D unclear. The V end was cut by 6 bases, the J end by 4 bases, with 17 bases between. This CDR3 region has 16 residues. Germline values: CDR1 SGDLS, CDR2 YYNGEE.

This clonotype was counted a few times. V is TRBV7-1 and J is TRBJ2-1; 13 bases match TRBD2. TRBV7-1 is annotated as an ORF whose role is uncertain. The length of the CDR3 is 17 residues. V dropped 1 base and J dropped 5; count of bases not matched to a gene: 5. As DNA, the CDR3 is TGTGCCAGCAGCTCAGGACTAGCGGGAGGCTGGAACAATGAGCAGTTCTTC. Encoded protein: CASSSGLAGGWNNEQFF.

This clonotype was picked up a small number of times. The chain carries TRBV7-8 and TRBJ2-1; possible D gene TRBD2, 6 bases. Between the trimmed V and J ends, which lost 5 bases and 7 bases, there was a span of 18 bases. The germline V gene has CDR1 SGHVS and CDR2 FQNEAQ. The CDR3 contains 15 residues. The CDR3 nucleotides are TGTGCCAGCAGCCCGGCCGGGACTGCTCGGAATGAGCAGTTCTTC. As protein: CASSPAGTARNEQFF. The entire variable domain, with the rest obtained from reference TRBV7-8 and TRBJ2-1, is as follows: GAGVSQSPRYKVAKRGQDVALRCDPISGHVSLFWYQQALGQGPEFLTYFQNEAQLDKSGLPSDRFFAERPEGSVSTLKIQRTQQEDSAVYLCASSPAGTARNEQFFGPGTRLTVL.

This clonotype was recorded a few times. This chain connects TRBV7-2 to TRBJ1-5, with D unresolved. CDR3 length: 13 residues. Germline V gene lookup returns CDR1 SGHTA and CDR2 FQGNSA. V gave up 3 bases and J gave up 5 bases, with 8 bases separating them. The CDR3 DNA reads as TGTGCCAGCAGCTTGAAGATTGATCAGCCCCAGCATTTT. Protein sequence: CASSLKIDQPQHF.

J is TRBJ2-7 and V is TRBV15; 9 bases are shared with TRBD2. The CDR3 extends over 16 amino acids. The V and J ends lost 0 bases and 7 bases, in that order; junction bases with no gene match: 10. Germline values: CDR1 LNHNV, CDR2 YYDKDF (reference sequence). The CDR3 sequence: CATSRDRAGGGWEQYF. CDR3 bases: TGTGCCACCAGCAGAGATCGAGCGGGAGGAGGTTGGGAGCAGTACTTC.

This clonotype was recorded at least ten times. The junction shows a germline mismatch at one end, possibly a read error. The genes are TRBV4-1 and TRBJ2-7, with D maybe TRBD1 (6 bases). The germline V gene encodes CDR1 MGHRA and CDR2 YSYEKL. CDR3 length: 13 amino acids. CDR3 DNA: TGCGCCAGCAGCCAAGATCATACAGGGTTTGGCGTCTTC. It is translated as CASSQDHTGFGVF.

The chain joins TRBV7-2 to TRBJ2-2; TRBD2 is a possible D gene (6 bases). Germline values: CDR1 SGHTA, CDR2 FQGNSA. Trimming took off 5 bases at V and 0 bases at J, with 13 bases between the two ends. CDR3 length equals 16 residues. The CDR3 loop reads CASSLYSGANTGELFF. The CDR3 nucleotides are TGTGCCAGCAGCCTTTATAGCGGAGCGAACACCGGGGAGCTGTTTTTT.

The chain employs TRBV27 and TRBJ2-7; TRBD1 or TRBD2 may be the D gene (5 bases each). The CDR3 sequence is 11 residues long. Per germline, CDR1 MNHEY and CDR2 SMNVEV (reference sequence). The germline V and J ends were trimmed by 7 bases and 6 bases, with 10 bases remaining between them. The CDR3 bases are TGTGCCAGCACCTCAGGGAGCGAGCAGTACTTC. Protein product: CASTSGSEQYF.

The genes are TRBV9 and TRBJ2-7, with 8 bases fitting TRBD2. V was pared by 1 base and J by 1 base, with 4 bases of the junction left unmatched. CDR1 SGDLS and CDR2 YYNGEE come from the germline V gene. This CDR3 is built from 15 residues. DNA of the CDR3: TGTGCCAGCAGCGTACAGAGCGGGAGTTCCTACGAGCAGTACTTC. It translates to CASSVQSGSSYEQYF. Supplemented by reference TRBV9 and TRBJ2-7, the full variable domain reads DSGVTQTPKHLITATGQRVTLRCSPRSGDLSVYWYQQSLDQGLQFLIQYYNGEERAKGNILERFSAQQFPDLHSELNLSSLELGDSALYFCASSVQSGSSYEQYFGPGTRLTVT.

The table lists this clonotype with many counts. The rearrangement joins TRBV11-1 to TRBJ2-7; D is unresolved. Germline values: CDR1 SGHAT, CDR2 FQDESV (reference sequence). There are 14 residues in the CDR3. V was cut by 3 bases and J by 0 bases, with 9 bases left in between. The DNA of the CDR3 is TGTGCCAGCAGCTTCTCCAGGACCTCCTACGAGCAGTACTTC. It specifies CASSFSRTSYEQYF.

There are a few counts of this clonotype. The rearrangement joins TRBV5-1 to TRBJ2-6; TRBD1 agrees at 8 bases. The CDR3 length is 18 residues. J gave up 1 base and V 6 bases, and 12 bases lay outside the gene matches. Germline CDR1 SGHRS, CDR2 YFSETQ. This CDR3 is CASTAVGRGRSGANVLTF. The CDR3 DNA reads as TGCGCCAGCACGGCGGTTGGCAGGGGGCGTTCTGGGGCCAACGTCCTGACTTTC.

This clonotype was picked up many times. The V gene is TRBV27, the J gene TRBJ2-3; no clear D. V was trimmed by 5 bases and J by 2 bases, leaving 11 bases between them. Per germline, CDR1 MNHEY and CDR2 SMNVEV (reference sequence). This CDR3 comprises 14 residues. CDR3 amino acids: CASSPTGTTDTQYF. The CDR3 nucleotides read TGTGCCAGCAGTCCCACGGGTACCACAGATACGCAGTATTTT.

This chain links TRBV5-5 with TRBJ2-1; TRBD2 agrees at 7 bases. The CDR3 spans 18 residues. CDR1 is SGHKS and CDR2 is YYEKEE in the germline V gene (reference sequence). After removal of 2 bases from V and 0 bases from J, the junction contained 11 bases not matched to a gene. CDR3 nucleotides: TGTGCCAGCAGCTTCTACGACTGGCGGGAGAGCTCCTACAATGAGCAGTTCTTC. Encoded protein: CASSFYDWRESSYNEQFF.

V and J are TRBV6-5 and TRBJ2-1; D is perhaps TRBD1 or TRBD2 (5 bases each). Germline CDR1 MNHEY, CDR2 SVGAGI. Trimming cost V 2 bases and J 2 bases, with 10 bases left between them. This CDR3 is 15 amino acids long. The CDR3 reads CASSYGGPAYNEQFF. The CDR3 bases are TGTGCCAGCAGTTACGGGGGTCCAGCCTACAATGAGCAGTTCTTC.

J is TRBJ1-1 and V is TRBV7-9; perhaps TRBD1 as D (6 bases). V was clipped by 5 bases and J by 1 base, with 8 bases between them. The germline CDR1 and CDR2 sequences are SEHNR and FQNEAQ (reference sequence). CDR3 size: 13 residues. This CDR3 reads CASSKQGNTEAFF. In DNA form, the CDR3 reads TGTGCCAGCAGCAAACAGGGGAACACTGAAGCTTTCTTT.

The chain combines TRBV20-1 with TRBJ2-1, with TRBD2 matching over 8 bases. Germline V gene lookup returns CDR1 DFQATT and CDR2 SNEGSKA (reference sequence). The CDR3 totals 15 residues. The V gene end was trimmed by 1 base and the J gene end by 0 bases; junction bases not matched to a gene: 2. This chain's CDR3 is CSARVREGSYNEQFF. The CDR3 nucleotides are TGCAGTGCTAGAGTCCGGGAGGGCTCCTACAATGAGCAGTTCTTC.

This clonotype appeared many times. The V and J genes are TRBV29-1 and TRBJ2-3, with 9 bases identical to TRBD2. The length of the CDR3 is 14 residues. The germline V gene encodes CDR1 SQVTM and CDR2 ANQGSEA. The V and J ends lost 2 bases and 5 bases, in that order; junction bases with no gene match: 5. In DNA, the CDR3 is TGCAGCGTTGAACTAGCGGGATCTGGAGATACGCAGTATTTT. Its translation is CSVELAGSGDTQYF.

The CDR3 DNA is TGTGCCAGCAGTTTTTGGACAGGCATTAGCAATCAGCCCCAGCATTTT. Residues: CASSFWTGISNQPQHF. The chain is built from TRBV12-3 or TRBV12-4 and TRBJ1-5, with TRBD1 identical over 7 bases. With 3 bases clipped from V and 0 bases from J, the junction kept 5 bases outside the gene matches. The CDR3 runs 16 residues.

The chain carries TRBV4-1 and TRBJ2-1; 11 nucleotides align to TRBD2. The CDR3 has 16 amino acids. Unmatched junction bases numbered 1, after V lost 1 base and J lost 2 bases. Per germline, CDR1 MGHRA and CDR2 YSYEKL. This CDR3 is CASSQGSGRAYNEQFF. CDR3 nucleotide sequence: TGCGCCAGCAGCCAAGGTAGCGGGAGGGCCTACAATGAGCAGTTCTTC.

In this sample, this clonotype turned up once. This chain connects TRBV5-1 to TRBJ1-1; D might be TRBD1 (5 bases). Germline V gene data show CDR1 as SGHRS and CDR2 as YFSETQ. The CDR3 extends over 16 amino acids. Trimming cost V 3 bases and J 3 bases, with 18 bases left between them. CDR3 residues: CASSWRKGRVDTEAFF. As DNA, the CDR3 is TGCGCCAGCAGCTGGAGAAAGGGGAGAGTGGACACTGAAGCTTTCTTT.

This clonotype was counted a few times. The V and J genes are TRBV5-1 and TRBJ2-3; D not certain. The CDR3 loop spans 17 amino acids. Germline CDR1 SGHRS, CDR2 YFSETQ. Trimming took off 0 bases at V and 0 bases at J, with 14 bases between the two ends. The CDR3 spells CASSLVPGLGSTDTQYF. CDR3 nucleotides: TGCGCCAGCAGCTTGGTGCCCGGGCTGGGTAGCACAGATACGCAGTATTTT.

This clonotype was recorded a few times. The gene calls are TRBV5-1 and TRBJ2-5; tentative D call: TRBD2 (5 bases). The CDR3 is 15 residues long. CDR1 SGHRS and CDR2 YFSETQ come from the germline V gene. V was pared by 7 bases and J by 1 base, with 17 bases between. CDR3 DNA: TGCGCCAGCTCTTTACGGGAACTCCCCCAAGAGACCCAGTACTTC. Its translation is CASSLRELPQETQYF.

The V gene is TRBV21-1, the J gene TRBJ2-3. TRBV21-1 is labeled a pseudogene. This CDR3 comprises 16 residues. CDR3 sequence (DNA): TGTGCCAGCAGCGACGCCGGCCTATCGATACCGAGGTCTCCGTATTTT. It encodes CASSDAGLSIPRSPYF.

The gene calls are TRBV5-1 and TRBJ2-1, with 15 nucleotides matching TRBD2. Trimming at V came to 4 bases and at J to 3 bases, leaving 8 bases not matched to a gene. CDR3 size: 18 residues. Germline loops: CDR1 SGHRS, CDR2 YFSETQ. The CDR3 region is CASSPSGTSGRNYNEQFF. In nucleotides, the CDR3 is TGCGCCAGCAGCCCAAGCGGGACTAGCGGGAGGAACTACAATGAGCAGTTCTTC.

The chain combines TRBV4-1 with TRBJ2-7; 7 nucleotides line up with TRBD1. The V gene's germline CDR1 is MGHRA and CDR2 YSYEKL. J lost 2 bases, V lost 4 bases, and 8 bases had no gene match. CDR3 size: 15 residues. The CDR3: CASSRTGESTYEQYF. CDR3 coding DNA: TGCGCCAGCAGCCGAACAGGGGAGTCCACCTACGAGCAGTACTTC.

The chain's CDR3 is CAIRSWDGTNYGYTF. Here the CDR3 DNA reads TGTGCCATCAGGTCCTGGGACGGGACTAACTATGGCTACACCTTC. The chain joins TRBV10-3 to TRBJ1-2; D possibly corresponds to TRBD1 (5 bases). The V gene lost 6 bases and the J gene lost 0 bases, with 14 bases spanning the gap. The CDR3 loop spans 15 amino acids. Germline V lookup: CDR1 ENHRY, CDR2 SYGVKD.